The 3 T cell receptor beta chains listed next were all sequenced from one sample in a study of identical twins (dated by TCRdb to 2015 to 2016). Libraries were built with 5' RACE. The run used an Illumina HiSeq 2000. Using fastp trimming at Q25 and MiXCR clonotype assembly, TCRdb reanalyzed the public sequencing data and kept in-frame beta chains. Every entry covers one CDR3 protein and lists the most common genes and DNA from its rows. The sample includes around 510,000 distinct CDR3 sequences, with 13% to 15% observed a single time. Clones ranked in the top ten supply approximately 0.9% of the sample. The sample was also reused in another study, on yellow fever vaccine responses in identical twins.

The sequencing input was CD4+ T cells sorted from blood. The receptors shown here come from a woman aged 18-29 years in good health.

This chain joins TRBV6-1 and TRBJ1-2; D may be TRBD1 (5 bases). Germline lookup yields CDR1 MNHNS and CDR2 SASEGT. Trimming cost V 6 bases and J 4 bases, with 21 bases left between them. The CDR3 has 16 amino acids. The CDR3 DNA reads TGTGCCAGCAGCCCTCTCGGGGCATCGGCCGTCTATGGCTACACCTTC. Translated, it gives CASSPLGASAVYGYTF.

This clonotype was detected only a few times. The gene calls are TRBV29-1 and TRBJ1-5; D is ambiguous. V was shortened by 4 bases and J by 6 bases, with 7 bases between the two germline ends. The CDR3 is 11 amino acids. CDR1 is SQVTM, CDR2 ANQGSEA, per germline. The CDR3 reads CSVGESQPQHF. The CDR3 nucleotides read TGCAGCGTTGGGGAAAGTCAGCCCCAGCATTTT.

This clonotype was counted ten times or more. The DNA for the CDR3 is TGTGCCAGCAGTGGGGCCAAGGACAGGGTGAGGGAGACCCAGTACTTC. Its translation: CASSGAKDRVRETQYF. This chain connects TRBV27 to TRBJ2-5; TRBD1 aligns across 8 bases. J gave up 5 bases and V 5 bases, and 13 bases lay outside the gene matches. The CDR3 has 16 amino acids. CDR1 is MNHEY, CDR2 SMNVEV, per germline (reference sequence).